This entry describes one T cell receptor beta chain. Antigen: not known. Trimming removed 0 bases from V and 0 bases from J, with 9 bases in between. This CDR3 spans 14 amino acids. Germline loops: CDR1 GTSNPN, CDR2 SVGIG (reference sequence). The source of the sample is a study of cytomegalovirus exposure and HLA in healthy donors. Broader study findings: Researchers reported from a later analysis that most CMV-associated TCR beta chains appeared HLA-restricted.

PCR used 60 Vbeta primers and 13 Jbeta primers. Profiled with immunoSEQ multiplex PCR; TCRdb holds only in-frame clones, not every one. The data hold about 170,000 clones, with around three quarters observed a single time. The chain has TRBV30 and TRBJ2-7; a possible D gene is TRBD2 (6 bases). The specimen was PBMCs. This TCR was sampled from a young woman in good health and CMV-seropositive. CDR3 coding DNA: TGTGCCTGGAGTGTGGGGGGAGGCTCCTACGAGCAGTACTTC. It specifies CAWSVGGGSYEQYF.